The 11 T cell receptor beta chains below were found in one sample sequenced in a study of cytomegalovirus exposure and HLA in healthy donors. The PCR made use of 60 Vbeta and 13 Jbeta primers. Sequencing was performed with immunoSEQ multiplex PCR; in TCRdb, only in-frame clones are kept and a portion is missing. The repertoire holds about 97,000 clones, with roughly three quarters as singletons. Sequencing used PBMCs. Receptors were obtained from a male donor in good health and CMV-seropositive.

This chain uses TRBV28 with TRBJ2-7; D unclear. This CDR3 region has 15 residues. Germline V gene data show CDR1 as MDHEN and CDR2 as SYDVKM. Trimming removed 4 bases at V and 0 bases at J, with 13 bases between. CDR3 DNA sequence: TGTGCCAGCAGTTCCCTAAGGCGGTCCTCCTACGAGCAGTACTTC. Translated, it gives CASSSLRRSSYEQYF.

This chain uses TRBV21-1 with TRBJ1-1; TRBD1 is taken as the D call from the table, unchecked against the DNA. TRBV21-1 is designated a pseudogene. The CDR3 covers 14 residues. CDR3 sequence reads: CASSGGQLDTEAFF. CDR3 coding DNA: TGTGCCAGCAGCGGGGGACAGTTGGACACTGAAGCTTTCTTT.

The rearrangement joins TRBV7-2 to TRBJ2-7; 8 bases line up with TRBD1. After removal of 6 bases from V and 2 bases from J, the junction contained 3 bases not matched to a gene. There are 13 residues in the CDR3. CDR1 SGHTA and CDR2 FQGNSA come from the germline V gene. The CDR3 nucleotides read TGTGCCAGCAGTCGACAGGGGACCTACGAGCAGTACTTC. Translating it yields CASSRQGTYEQYF.

The J gene is TRBJ1-2, the V gene TRBV9; 7 bases line up with TRBD1. From germline, CDR1 is SGDLS and CDR2 YYNGEE. With 0 bases clipped from V and 4 bases from J, the junction kept 3 bases outside the gene matches. The CDR3 consists of 14 residues. The CDR3 region is CASSVGDSPYGYTF. Here the CDR3 DNA reads TGTGCCAGCAGCGTAGGGGACAGCCCCTATGGCTACACCTTC.

This clone has more than one count but fewer than ten. The chain recombines TRBV20-1 with TRBJ1-4, with D perhaps matching TRBD1 (5 bases). The germline CDR1 and CDR2 sequences are DFQATT and SNEGSKA (reference sequence). V was clipped by 6 bases and J by 8 bases, with 10 bases between them. CDR3 length: 11 residues. The DNA for the CDR3 is TGCAGTGCCCGGGGGGGGGAAAAACTGTTTTTT. Residues: CSARGGEKLFF.

There are a few counts of this clone. The chain employs TRBV6-5 and TRBJ2-1; TRBD2 might be the D (6 bases). In germline, CDR1 is MNHEY, CDR2 SVGAGI. V gave up 5 bases and J gave up 15 bases, with 17 bases separating them. The CDR3 length is 12 residues. CDR3 bases: TGTGCCAGCAGTCCCCCGGAGGGGCCCGGGTTCTTC. Amino acids: CASSPPEGPGFF.

V gene TRBV11-2 combines with J gene TRBJ2-5; the match to TRBD2 covers 10 bases. Trimming took 1 base from V and 5 from J; bases not matched to a gene: 10. The CDR3 is made up of 17 amino acids. In germline, CDR1 is SGHAT, CDR2 FQNNGV. CDR3 sequence reads: CASSLGLTSGLGETQYF. For the CDR3, the DNA is TGTGCCAGCAGCTTAGGTTTGACTAGCGGGTTGGGGGAGACCCAGTACTTC.

V usage is TRBV7-9 and J usage is TRBJ2-7, with 7 bases that match TRBD1. The germline CDR1 and CDR2 sequences are SEHNR and FQNEAQ (reference sequence). J lost 1 base, V lost 4 bases, and 7 bases had no gene match. The CDR3 is 15 amino acids. In DNA, the CDR3 is TGTGCCAGCAGCTCCCATCGGGACAGTTCCTACGAGCAGTACTTC. As protein: CASSSHRDSSYEQYF.

This rearrangement joins TRBV23-1 to TRBJ2-3; 12 bases are shared with TRBD2. TRBV23-1 is assigned to the ORF class and has an uncertain function. This CDR3 is 21 amino acids long. The junction had 18 bases not matched to a gene; V was cut back by 0 bases and J by 5 bases. The CDR3 spells CASSQSKKEAGTSGRLDTQYF. CDR3 coding DNA: TGCGCCAGCAGTCAATCGAAAAAGGAAGCGGGTACTAGCGGGAGGTTAGATACGCAGTATTTT.

This chain uses TRBV19 with TRBJ2-7, with 12 bases that match TRBD2. This CDR3 comprises 14 residues. The V segment lost 4 bases and the J segment 7 bases; nucleotides outside the gene matches: 5. CDR1 is LNHDA, CDR2 SQIVND, per germline (reference sequence). The CDR3 loop is CASSTASGRGEQYF. The DNA of the CDR3 is TGTGCCAGTAGTACGGCTAGCGGGAGGGGTGAGCAGTACTTC.

The chain uses TRBV29-1 and TRBJ2-1; D perhaps matches TRBD2 (6 bases). CDR3 length: 16 amino acids. The germline V and J ends were trimmed by 6 bases and 5 bases, with 23 bases remaining between them. Germline V gives CDR1 SQVTM, CDR2 ANQGSEA. The CDR3 DNA reads TGCAGCGTGACCGGACTAACGGGAGCCCAGCACAATGAGCAGTTCTTC. Its translation: CSVTGLTGAQHNEQFF.